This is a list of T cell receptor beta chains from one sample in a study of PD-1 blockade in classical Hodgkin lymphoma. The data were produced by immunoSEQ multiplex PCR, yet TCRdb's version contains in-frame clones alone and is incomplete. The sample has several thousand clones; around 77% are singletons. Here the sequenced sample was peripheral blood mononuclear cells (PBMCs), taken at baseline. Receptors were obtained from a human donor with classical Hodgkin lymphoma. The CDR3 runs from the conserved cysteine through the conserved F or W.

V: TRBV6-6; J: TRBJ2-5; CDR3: CASSYPLEETQYF
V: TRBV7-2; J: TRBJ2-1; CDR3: CASTPRPLAGAYNEQFF
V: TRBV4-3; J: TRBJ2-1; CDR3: CASSNVGYEQFF
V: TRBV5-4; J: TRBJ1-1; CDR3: CASSLGSGQGGTEAFF
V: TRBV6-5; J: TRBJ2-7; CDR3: CASSYSPSGSFEQYF
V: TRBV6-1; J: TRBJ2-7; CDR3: CASRGQGAGEQYF
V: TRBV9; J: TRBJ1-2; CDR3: CASSVGYTSIDGYTF
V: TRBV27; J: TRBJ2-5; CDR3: CASSLGSSPRTQYF
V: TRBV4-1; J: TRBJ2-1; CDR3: CASSQVGGRVDEQFF
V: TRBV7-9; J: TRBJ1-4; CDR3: CASSPRTTARGEKLFF
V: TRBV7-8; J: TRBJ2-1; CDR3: CASSLDDSGIGDEQFF
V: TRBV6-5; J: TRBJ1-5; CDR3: CASSYPGVVQPQHF
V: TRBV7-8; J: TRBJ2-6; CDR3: CASSGGSSGANVLTF
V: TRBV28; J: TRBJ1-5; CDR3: CASSSGSNQPQHF
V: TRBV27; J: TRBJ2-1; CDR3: CASSFNYEEQFF
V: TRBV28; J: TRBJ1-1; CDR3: CASSPGSLNTEAFF
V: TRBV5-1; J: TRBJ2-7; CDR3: CASSAGLSNSYEQYF
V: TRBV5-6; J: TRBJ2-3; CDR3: CASSNVGGGTDTQYF
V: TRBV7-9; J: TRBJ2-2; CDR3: CASSSRQGVNTGELFF
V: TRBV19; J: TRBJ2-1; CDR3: CATNLGAGSYNEQFF
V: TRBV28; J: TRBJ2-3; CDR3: CASSFKGMQGGIFSTDTQYF
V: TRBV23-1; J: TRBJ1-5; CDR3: CASSQSDNQPQHF
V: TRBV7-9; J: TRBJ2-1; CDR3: CASSLGVNEQFF
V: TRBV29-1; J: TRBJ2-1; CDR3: CSVEGVSGVYNEQFF
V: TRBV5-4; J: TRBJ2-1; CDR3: CASSWDSEQFF
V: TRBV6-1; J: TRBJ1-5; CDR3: CASSLNQPQHF
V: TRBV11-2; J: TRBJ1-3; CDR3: CASSSQQVSGNTIYF
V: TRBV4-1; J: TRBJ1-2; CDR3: CASSPSTGENYGYTF
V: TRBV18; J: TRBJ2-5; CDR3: CASSPGQETQYF
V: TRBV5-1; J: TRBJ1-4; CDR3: CASSDTGGGTNEKLFF
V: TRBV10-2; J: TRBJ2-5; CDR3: CASSVFGTGVETQYF
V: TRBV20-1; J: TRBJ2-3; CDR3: CSAARSDTQYF
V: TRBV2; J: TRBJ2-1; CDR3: CASREGLPPNEQFF
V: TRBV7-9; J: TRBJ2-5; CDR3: CASSLNPGMGETQYF
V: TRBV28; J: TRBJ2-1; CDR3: CASSENRDGEQFF
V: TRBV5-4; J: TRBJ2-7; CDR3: CASSGGRTSGANYF
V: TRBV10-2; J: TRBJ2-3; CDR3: CASLLTSGSKDTQYF
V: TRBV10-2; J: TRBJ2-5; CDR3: CASRGTGVAETQYF
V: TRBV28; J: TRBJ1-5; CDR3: CASSLYGVSSNQPQHF
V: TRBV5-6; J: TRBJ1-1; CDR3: CASSLNGRTEAFF
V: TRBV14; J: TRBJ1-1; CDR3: CASSQPGMNTEAFF
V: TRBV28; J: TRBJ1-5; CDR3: CASSSPPTNQPQHF
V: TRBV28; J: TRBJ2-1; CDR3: CASSWGLAGGFYNEQFF
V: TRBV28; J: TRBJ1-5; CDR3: CASSGSASTRQPQHF
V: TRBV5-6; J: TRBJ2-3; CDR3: CASSLNTDTQYF
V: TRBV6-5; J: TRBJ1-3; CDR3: CASRRGNSGNTIYF
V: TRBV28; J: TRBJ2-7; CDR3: CASSRGRGSGSYEQYF
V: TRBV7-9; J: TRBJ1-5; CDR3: CASSLSGGSNQPQHF